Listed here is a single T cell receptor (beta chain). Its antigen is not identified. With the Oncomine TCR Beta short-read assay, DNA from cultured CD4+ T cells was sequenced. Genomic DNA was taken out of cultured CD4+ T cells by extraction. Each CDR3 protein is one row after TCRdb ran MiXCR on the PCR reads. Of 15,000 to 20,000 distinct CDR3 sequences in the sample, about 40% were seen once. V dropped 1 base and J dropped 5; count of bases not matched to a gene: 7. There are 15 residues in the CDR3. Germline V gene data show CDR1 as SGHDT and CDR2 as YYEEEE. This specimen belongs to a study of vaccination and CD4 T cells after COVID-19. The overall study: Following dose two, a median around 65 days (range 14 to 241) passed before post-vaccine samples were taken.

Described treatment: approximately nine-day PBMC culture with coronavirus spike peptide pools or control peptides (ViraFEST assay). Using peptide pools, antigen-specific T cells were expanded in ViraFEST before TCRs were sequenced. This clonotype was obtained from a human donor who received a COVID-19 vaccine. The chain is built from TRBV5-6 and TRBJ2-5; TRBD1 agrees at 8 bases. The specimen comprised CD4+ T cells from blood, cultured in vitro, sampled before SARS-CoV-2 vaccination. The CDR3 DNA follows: TGTGCCAGCAGCTTGCCCCAGGGGGCAGGGGAGACCCAGTACTTC. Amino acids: CASSLPQGAGETQYF.